Below, 18 T cell receptor beta chains from the same sample are listed, as sequenced in a study of shared clonotypes between healthy human individuals. Assay used: immunoSEQ multiplex PCR; TCRdb lists only in-frame clones, some missing. The data show approximately 940,000 clones, less than 85% seen once. Material: memory CD4+ T cells sorted from blood. The subset here: CD45RA-negative fraction. The receptors derive from a man aged 18 to 29 in good health.

V is TRBV19 and J is TRBJ2-1; D unresolved. The length of the CDR3 is 15 residues. Germline lookup yields CDR1 LNHDA and CDR2 SQIVND (reference sequence). Trimming removed 6 bases at V and 3 bases at J, with 15 bases between. CDR3 protein: CASRSQQRYYNEQFF. CDR3 nucleotides: TGTGCCAGTAGGAGTCAGCAACGATACTACAATGAGCAGTTCTTC.

This chain uses TRBV10-2 with TRBJ1-1; maybe TRBD1 (5 bases). The CDR3 is made up of 14 amino acids. Germline CDR1 WSHSY, CDR2 SAAADI. V was trimmed by 7 bases and J by 6 bases, leaving 18 bases between them. CDR3 region: CASTPLGTFAEAFF. Written as DNA, the CDR3 is TGCGCCAGCACCCCACTAGGGACTTTCGCTGAAGCTTTCTTT.

About this clone: Other DNA sequences in the same sample also yield this CDR3. The chain combines TRBV18 with TRBJ2-3, with 7 bases matching TRBD2. In germline, CDR1 is KGHSH, CDR2 LQKENI. The V and J ends lost 3 bases and 1 base, in that order; junction bases with no gene match: 1. The CDR3 runs to 14 residues. DNA of the CDR3: TGTGCCAGCTCACCCCGGGGGGGCACAGATACGCAGTATTTT. Its translation is CASSPRGGTDTQYF.

V usage is TRBV29-1 and J usage is TRBJ2-3; D is possibly TRBD1 (5 bases). Between the trimmed V and J ends, which lost 7 bases and 4 bases, there was a span of 33 bases. The V gene's germline CDR1 is SQVTM and CDR2 ANQGSEA. The length of the CDR3 is 19 residues. The CDR3: CSAPGHVLRVDPLPDTQYF. The DNA of the CDR3 is TGCAGCGCCCCCGGCCACGTCCTCAGGGTCGATCCTCTCCCAGATACGCAGTATTTT.

The CDR3 coding sequence is TGTGCCAGCAGCCGACCTCTGGCGGGAGGCTACACCTTC. This gives the protein CASSRPLAGGYTF. V and J are TRBV28 and TRBJ1-2; D gene ambiguous. The ends were cut back, 6 bases at V and 8 bases at J, with 16 bases in the middle. CDR1 is MDHEN, CDR2 SYDVKM, per germline. The CDR3 is 13 residues long.

This sequence joins TRBV6-1 and TRBJ1-1, with D hard to call. V lost 2 bases and J lost 4, with 8 bases in between. Germline CDR1 MNHNS, CDR2 SASEGT. The CDR3 contains 13 residues. DNA for the CDR3: TGTGCCAGCAGTGAAAGCGGGAGCACTGAAGCTTTCTTT. Protein product: CASSESGSTEAFF.

To note about this clone: The identical CDR3 is also encoded by other nucleotide sequences in the sample. This chain joins TRBV10-3 and TRBJ1-1; weak D call: TRBD1 (6 bases). Germline V gives CDR1 ENHRY, CDR2 SYGVKD. The CDR3 has 13 amino acids. The V gene lost 6 bases and the J gene lost 1 base, with 9 bases spanning the gap. The CDR3 reads CAISRTENTEAFF. The CDR3 nucleotides read TGTGCCATCAGCCGGACAGAGAACACTGAAGCTTTCTTT.

This chain connects TRBV7-9 to TRBJ1-2; the D gene is possibly TRBD1 (5 bases). Germline V lookup: CDR1 SEHNR, CDR2 FQNEAQ (reference sequence). Trimming took off 5 bases at V and 11 bases at J, with 24 bases between the two ends. This CDR3 comprises 15 residues. CDR3 nucleotide sequence: TGTGCCAGCAGCCCTGAAAGTCCGGGACTGGTCCGATACACCTTC. It is translated as CASSPESPGLVRYTF.

This clone was observed once. The chain is built from TRBV19 and TRBJ1-2; D unresolved. The germline V gene has CDR1 LNHDA and CDR2 SQIVND (reference sequence). The CDR3 has 14 amino acids. V was shortened by 7 bases and J by 5 bases, with 17 bases between the two germline ends. The CDR3 here is CASIGRDMGYGYTF. CDR3 DNA: TGTGCCAGTATAGGTCGTGATATGGGATATGGCTACACCTTC.

V and J are TRBV7-9 and TRBJ2-3, with 13 nucleotides matching TRBD2. Germline assignment: CDR1 SEHNR and CDR2 FQNEAQ (reference sequence). This CDR3 spans 17 amino acids. The V gene end was trimmed by 4 bases and the J gene end by 5 bases; junction bases not matched to a gene: 9. The CDR3 is CASSSRRTSGSGDTQYF. The CDR3 nucleotides read TGTGCCAGCAGCTCCCGTCGGACTAGCGGGAGTGGAGATACGCAGTATTTT. The full variable domain, rest sourced from reference TRBV7-9 and TRBJ2-3, is DTGVSQNPRHKITKRGQNVTFRCDPISEHNRLYWYRQTLGQGPEFLTYFQNEAQLEKSRLLSDRFSAERPKGSFSTLEIQRTEQGDSAMYLCASSSRRTSGSGDTQYFGPGTRLTVL.

V gene TRBV30 combines with J gene TRBJ2-5; no clear D gene. Germline loops: CDR1 GTSNPN, CDR2 SVGIG (reference sequence). V was pared by 1 base and J by 10 bases, with 16 bases between. This CDR3 comprises 13 residues. CDR3 in DNA: TGTGCCTGGAGTGAAATGGGTCCAAGCGACCAGTACTTC. This gives the protein CAWSEMGPSDQYF.

The DNA of the CDR3 is TGTGCCAGCAGTTTCAGGGGGGGCGGCTACACCTTC. Its translation: CASSFRGGGYTF. This sequence joins TRBV6-5 and TRBJ1-2; 7 bases are shared with TRBD1. V lost 4 bases to trimming and J lost 8 bases; unmatched junction nucleotides: 4. The CDR3 sequence is 12 residues long. Looked up from germline, CDR1 is MNHEY and CDR2 is SVGAGI.

CDR3 amino acids: CASSLRRPRGNEKLFF. CDR3 sequence (DNA): TGTGCCAGCAGTTTACGGCGCCCTAGGGGGAATGAAAAACTGTTTTTT. V usage is TRBV28 and J usage is TRBJ1-4, with a weak D call TRBD1 (6 bases). CDR1 MDHEN and CDR2 SYDVKM come from the germline V gene. Trimming removed 2 bases at V and 5 bases at J, with 15 bases between. The CDR3 totals 16 residues.

CDR3 loop: CASSPAGAPYNEQFF. CDR3 DNA sequence: TGCGCCAGCAGCCCCGCAGGGGCACCCTACAATGAGCAGTTCTTC. This sequence joins TRBV4-3 and TRBJ2-1; perhaps TRBD1 as D (6 bases). Germline V gene lookup returns CDR1 LGHNA and CDR2 YSLEER. With 4 bases removed from V and 2 bases from J, the gap between germline ends came to 12 bases. CDR3 size: 15 residues.

Worth noting for this clone: Additional DNA sequences in this sample encode the identical CDR3. This sequence joins TRBV5-4 and TRBJ2-7, with D perhaps matching TRBD2 (6 bases). Per the germline V gene, CDR1 is SGHNT and CDR2 is YYREEE (reference sequence). Trimming took off 3 bases at V and 2 bases at J, with 12 bases between the two ends. CDR3 size: 14 residues. The CDR3 loop reads CASSSGTVTYEQYF. The CDR3 nucleotides read TGTGCCAGCAGCTCCGGGACTGTAACCTACGAGCAGTACTTC.

With respect to this clone: This CDR3 is also generated by other DNA sequences in the sample. V and J are TRBV10-2 and TRBJ2-7, with D uncertain. The CDR3 loop spans 12 amino acids. Germline assignment: CDR1 WSHSY and CDR2 SAAADI. Trimming stripped 6 bases from V and 0 bases from J, with 6 bases between. The CDR3 bases are TGCGCCAGCAGGGCTGACTCCTACGAGCAGTACTTC. This codes for CASRADSYEQYF.

This clone was detected only a few times. The J gene is TRBJ2-3, the V gene TRBV9; no definite D call. The CDR3 loop spans 14 amino acids. CDR1 and CDR2 (germline): SGDLS, YYNGEE. V lost 3 bases and J lost 6, with 14 bases in between. The CDR3 loop is CASSGQYGWDTQYF. The CDR3 DNA is TGTGCCAGCAGCGGTCAATACGGGTGGGATACGCAGTATTTT.

The genes are TRBV10-3 and TRBJ2-1; perhaps TRBD2 as D (5 bases). CDR3 size: 14 residues. Trimming removed 4 bases at V and 8 bases at J, with 15 bases between. Germline lookup yields CDR1 ENHRY and CDR2 SYGVKD. In DNA form, the CDR3 reads TGTGCCATCAGTGCGGCGGGTAGCGCGGATGAGCAGTTCTTC. This gives the protein CAISAAGSADEQFF.